These 9 T cell receptor beta chains came from one sample sequenced in a study of T cell repertoires in cytomegalovirus infection. One entry per CDR3 protein results from TCRdb running MiXCR on the reads. The sample records about 260,000 distinct CDR3 sequences, approximately 9.1% being singletons. The sequenced material came from PBMCs. These receptors were taken from a human donor in good health (CMV status not recorded). Some clones in this sample may be carry-over from other donors' samples.

This clonotype was observed a handful of times. The chain uses TRBV7-2 and TRBJ2-7; 13 nucleotides align to TRBD2. Looked up from germline, CDR1 is SGHTA and CDR2 is FQGNSA. CDR3 length: 17 amino acids. J gave up 4 bases and V 0 bases, and 6 bases lay outside the gene matches. Here the CDR3 reads CASSLASTSGGAYEQYF. CDR3 coding DNA: TGTGCCAGCAGCTTAGCGTCTACTAGCGGGGGGGCGTACGAGCAGTACTTC.

The rearrangement uses TRBV12-3 or TRBV12-4 and TRBJ1-5; possibly TRBD1 for D (6 bases). With 6 bases removed from V and 3 bases from J, the gap between germline ends came to 9 bases. The CDR3 runs 13 residues. As DNA, the CDR3 is TGTGCCAGCAGGCACAGGGCCAATCAGCCCCAGCATTTT. Its protein is CASRHRANQPQHF.

As concerns this clonotype: A clone one base away is much larger, so this may be a read error. The rearrangement links TRBV7-3 to TRBJ2-5; either TRBD1 or TRBD2 may fit D (5 bases each). Germline V gene lookup returns CDR1 SGHTA and CDR2 FQGTGA. The CDR3 has 12 residues. The CDR3 region has the DNA TGTGCCAGCAGCTTACCTGAGGGGACCCAGCACTTC. It yields the protein CASSLPEGTQHF.

This clonotype was found many times. J is TRBJ1-1 and V is TRBV3-1, with 10 bases identical to TRBD1. The V segment lost 4 bases and the J segment 2 bases; nucleotides outside the gene matches: 4. The germline V gene has CDR1 LGHDT and CDR2 YNNKEL (reference sequence). The CDR3 is made up of 15 amino acids. The CDR3 bases are TGTGCCAGCAGCCCGACGACAGGGGGCAACACTGAAGCTTTCTTT. Encoded protein: CASSPTTGGNTEAFF.

This clonotype was picked up many times. V usage is TRBV19 and J usage is TRBJ2-1; no clear D gene. Per the germline V gene, CDR1 is LNHDA and CDR2 is SQIVND (reference sequence). V lost 3 bases to trimming and J lost 1 base, with 10 bases between them. The CDR3 loop spans 15 amino acids. The CDR3 DNA reads TGTGCCAGTAGTATCCAGAAACGGTCCTACAATGAGCAGTTCTTC. Translated, it gives CASSIQKRSYNEQFF.

This clonotype was seen many times. CDR3 sequence (DNA): TGTGCCAGCACCTCCCACGGCAGAAATAATCAGCCCCAGCATTTT. Protein sequence: CASTSHGRNNQPQHF. This sequence joins TRBV28 and TRBJ1-5; no firm D call. Trimming cost V 7 bases and J 4 bases, with 17 bases left between them. Germline CDR1 MDHEN, CDR2 SYDVKM. The CDR3 runs 15 residues.

The chain combines TRBV6-5 with TRBJ1-1; D ambiguous. CDR3 length equals 15 residues. CDR1 is MNHEY and CDR2 is SVGAGI in the germline V gene. V was trimmed by 0 bases and J by 4 bases, leaving 12 bases between them. The CDR3 coding sequence is TGTGCCAGCAGTTACTCCGGGGAATTACGCACTGAAGCTTTCTTT. It codes for CASSYSGELRTEAFF.

This clonotype has ten or more counts. The chain has TRBV11-2 and TRBJ2-1; the match to TRBD2 covers 8 bases. The CDR3 has 16 amino acids. V shed 5 bases and J 0 bases; nucleotides not matched to a gene: 6. Germline V CDR1 and CDR2: SGHAT, FQNNGV. CDR3 sequence: CASSRTSGSSYNEQFF. The CDR3 nucleotides read TGTGCCAGCAGCCGAACTAGCGGTAGCTCCTACAATGAGCAGTTCTTC.

Ten or more counts support this clonotype. The chain recombines TRBV7-2 with TRBJ1-3, with D perhaps TRBD1 (5 bases). V shed 4 bases and J shed 11 bases, with 9 bases lying between them. CDR1 and CDR2 from the germline V gene are SGHTA and FQGNSA. This CDR3 region has 11 residues. CDR3 in amino acids: CASSSWGSIYF. The CDR3 DNA sequence: TGTGCCAGCAGCTCGTGGGGGTCCATATATTTT.